This T cell receptor (beta chain) was captured by sequencing in a study of STAT5B mutations in CD4+ large granular lymphocyte leukemia. Clones were sequenced by immunoSEQ multiplex PCR, and TCRdb holds only the in-frame ones, with some missing. The sample consists of about 18,000 clones, about 81% of them appearing once. From germline, CDR1 is MNHEY and CDR2 SMNVEV (reference sequence). The CDR3 is 14 residues long. With 6 bases clipped from V and 2 bases from J, the junction kept 6 bases outside the gene matches. The sequence was collected from a human donor in good health. Sequenced sample: CD4+ T cells from blood buffy coats. The V and J genes are TRBV27 and TRBJ1-2; 7 positions agree with TRBD1. This chain's CDR3 is CASRVRTGNYGYTF. CDR3 DNA: TGTGCCAGCAGAGTCCGGACAGGAAACTATGGCTACACCTTC.